The T cell receptor (beta chain) under discussion was sequenced for a study of blood T cell repertoires in COVID-19. In the study overall: The United States, Italy and Spain supplied acute and convalescent COVID-19 samples. T cells, B-cell-depleted T cells, or PBMCs provided the cDNA or gDNA that served as material.

Germline assignment: CDR1 SGHTA and CDR2 FQGNSA. The V gene lost 4 bases and the J gene lost 0 bases, with 14 bases spanning the gap. The CDR3 is 16 amino acids. Original data processing: The authors estimated nucleated cell counts from reference gene primer amplification. The protocol was immunoSEQ multiplex PCR, while the TCRdb copy is restricted to in-frame clones and leaves out a portion. Clonal size and the V and J genes are those of that table, whereas D and trimming came from the DNA. The table has about 140,000 clones, around 89% seen once. The chain couples TRBV7-2 to TRBJ2-3; weak D call: TRBD2 (5 bases). Sequencing was performed on peripheral blood. The receptor was derived from a woman of 80 years or more with acute or convalescent COVID-19. For the CDR3, the DNA is TGTGCCAGCAGCTACTTGGCGGGTTCTAGCACAGATACGCAGTATTTT. Translating it yields CASSYLAGSSTDTQYF. Full variable domain (remainder filled in from reference TRBV7-2 and TRBJ2-3): GAGVSQSPSNKVTEKGKDVELRCDPISGHTALYWYRQSLGQGLEFLIYFQGNSAPDKSGLPSDRFSAERTGGSVSTLTIQRTQQEDSAVYLCASSYLAGSSTDTQYFGPGTRLTVL.